The 27 T cell receptor beta chains below were found in one sample sequenced in a study of blood T cell repertoires in COVID-19. This table comes from immunoSEQ multiplex PCR, and its TCRdb copy is limited to in-frame clones, with some not included. The data contain 15,000 to 20,000 clones, around 80% of them singletons. Sequenced material: peripheral blood. Source of these receptors: a man between 40 and 49 years old with active or convalescent COVID-19.

This sequence joins TRBV5-3 and TRBJ1-1; D ambiguous. TRBV5-3 falls under the ORF class, with uncertain function. CDR3 length equals 13 residues. V was pared by 0 bases and J by 10 bases, with 13 bases between. Here the CDR3 DNA reads TGTGCCAGAAGCTTGGTTATTGTCTCAGGAGCTTTCTTT. Encoded protein: CARSLVIVSGAFF.

This chain uses TRBV6-6 with TRBJ1-1; D remains ambiguous. This CDR3 spans 14 amino acids. The V end was cut by 3 bases, the J end by 2 bases, with 10 bases between. The germline gives CDR1 MNHNY, CDR2 SVGAGI (reference sequence). CDR3 amino acids: CASSYSYVNTEAFF. CDR3 nucleotides: TGTGCCAGCAGTTATAGTTATGTAAACACTGAAGCTTTCTTT.

The chain recombines TRBV9 with TRBJ2-6; 8 bases fit TRBD2. Germline values: CDR1 SGDLS, CDR2 YYNGEE. J gave up 4 bases and V 0 bases, and 6 bases lay outside the gene matches. The CDR3 extends over 17 amino acids. The CDR3 nucleotides are TGTGCCAGCAGCGTAGCGGGGGGGCATTCCGGGGCCAACGTCCTGACTTTC. This gives the protein CASSVAGGHSGANVLTF.

The chain uses TRBV7-8 and TRBJ2-3, with a tentative D call TRBD2 (7 bases). Germline CDR1 is SGHVS and CDR2 is FQNEAQ. Trimming removed 5 bases from V and 3 bases from J, with 9 bases in between. The CDR3 spans 13 residues. CDR3: CASSGGATDTQYF. CDR3 in DNA: TGTGCCAGCAGCGGGGGGGCGACAGATACGCAGTATTTT.

There are a few counts of this clone. The gene calls are TRBV6-6 and TRBJ1-6; 7 nucleotides match TRBD1. V was pared by 5 bases and J by 10 bases, with 5 bases of the junction left unmatched. CDR3 length equals 13 residues. CDR1 is MNHNY and CDR2 is SVGAGI in the germline V gene (reference sequence). CDR3 in DNA: TGTGCCAGCAGTAACAGGGGTGGCTCACCCCTCCACTTT. Its translation: CASSNRGGSPLHF.

The rearrangement joins TRBV10-3 to TRBJ1-5; D gene ambiguous. V was shortened by 10 bases and J by 0 bases, with 16 bases between the two germline ends. Germline CDR1 reads ENHRY; CDR2 reads SYGVKD. The CDR3 is 15 amino acids. The CDR3 region is CATRRAADSNQPQHF. Here the CDR3 DNA reads TGTGCCACCCGGAGGGCAGCGGATAGCAATCAGCCCCAGCATTTT.

The chain uses TRBV7-9 and TRBJ1-1; TRBD1 matches 8 bases. V shed 4 bases and J 6 bases; nucleotides not matched to a gene: 10. The germline CDR1 and CDR2 sequences are SEHNR and FQNEAQ (reference sequence). The CDR3 has 15 amino acids. In nucleotides, the CDR3 is TGTGCCAGCAGCTCACCCAGGGGGCGTTGGTCTGAAGCTTTCTTT. This encodes CASSSPRGRWSEAFF.

The gene calls are TRBV13 and TRBJ2-1; the D is unclear. Germline CDR1 reads PRHDT; CDR2 reads FYEKMQ (reference sequence). Trimming removed 2 bases from V and 0 bases from J, with 8 bases in between. This CDR3 region has 15 residues. The DNA of the CDR3 is TGTGCCAGCAGCTTACGCAAGAGCTCCTACAATGAGCAGTTCTTC. This translates into CASSLRKSSYNEQFF.

Here the CDR3 DNA reads TGTGCCAGCAGCCAATTCCTCGGGGGCCAAGAGACCCAGTACTTC. It specifies CASSQFLGGQETQYF. The J gene is TRBJ2-5, the V gene TRBV3-1 (or the pseudogene TRBV3-2), with D maybe TRBD2 (6 bases). There are 15 residues in the CDR3. The ends were cut back, 2 bases at V and 1 base at J, with 11 bases in the middle. CDR1 is LGHDT, CDR2 YNNKEL, per germline (reference sequence).

V and J are TRBV15 and TRBJ2-2; 12 nucleotides match TRBD1. V was pared by 4 bases and J by 7 bases, with 10 bases of the junction left unmatched. Looked up from germline, CDR1 is LNHNV and CDR2 is YYDKDF (reference sequence). The CDR3 is 17 amino acids. The CDR3 sequence: CATSKHSGQGAVGELFF. As DNA, the CDR3 is TGTGCCACCAGCAAGCATTCGGGACAGGGGGCCGTCGGGGAGCTGTTTTTT.

The count of this clone is one. V usage is TRBV6-1 and J usage is TRBJ1-2, with D maybe TRBD1 (5 bases). The V gene lost 3 bases and the J gene lost 0 bases, with 8 bases spanning the gap. Germline loops: CDR1 MNHNS, CDR2 SASEGT. CDR3 length: 14 amino acids. DNA for the CDR3: TGTGCCAGCAGTGAGGGGCCCACTAACTATGGCTACACCTTC. The encoded protein is CASSEGPTNYGYTF.

The chain is built from TRBV7-2 and TRBJ1-2; 10 positions agree with TRBD1. Trimming at V came to 3 bases and at J to 6 bases, leaving 4 bases not matched to a gene. The CDR3 has 14 residues. Germline CDR1 reads SGHTA; CDR2 reads FQGNSA. CDR3 region: CASSFGQGGDGYTF. The CDR3 region has the DNA TGTGCCAGCAGCTTTGGACAGGGGGGGGATGGCTACACCTTC.

This chain connects TRBV5-4 to TRBJ2-5; TRBD2 matches 8 bases. CDR3 length: 14 residues. Trimming removed 4 bases from V and 2 bases from J; junction bases left unmatched: 4. The germline V gene encodes CDR1 SGHNT and CDR2 YYREEE (reference sequence). The CDR3 DNA follows: TGTGCCAGCAGCCGGGGGGGGGTACAAGAGACCCAGTACTTC. Translated: CASSRGGVQETQYF.

In this sample, this clone turned up once. The chain links TRBV28 to TRBJ1-1; TRBD1 is a possible D gene (6 bases). Per germline, CDR1 MDHEN and CDR2 SYDVKM. Trimming took 4 bases from V and 6 from J, leaving 15 bases between them. The CDR3 has 14 residues. The CDR3 here is CASSSLQGLAEAFF. The CDR3 bases are TGTGCCAGCAGTTCCCTACAGGGTCTCGCTGAAGCTTTCTTT.

CDR3 loop: CASSPTLLAGETQYF. CDR3 in DNA: TGTGCCAGCAGCCCAACCCTACTAGCGGGGGAGACCCAGTACTTC. V and J are TRBV3-1 (or the pseudogene TRBV3-2) and TRBJ2-5; 10 bases map to TRBD2. The germline CDR1 and CDR2 sequences are LGHDT and YNNKEL (reference sequence). This CDR3 contains 15 residues. With 4 bases clipped from V and 5 bases from J, the junction kept 7 bases outside the gene matches.

The rearrangement joins TRBV5-1 to TRBJ2-1, with D possibly matching TRBD2 (5 bases). Trimming cost V 3 bases and J 10 bases, with 11 bases left between them. The length of the CDR3 is 12 residues. CDR1 and CDR2 (germline): SGHRS, YFSETQ. DNA of the CDR3: TGCGCCAGCAGCTCTCTTTCGGGAGAGCAGTTCTTC. This encodes CASSSLSGEQFF.

The chain employs TRBV4-1 and TRBJ2-3; D unresolved. From germline, CDR1 is MGHRA and CDR2 YSYEKL. The CDR3 sequence is 15 residues long. V was cut by 1 base and J by 2 bases, with 10 bases left in between. The DNA for the CDR3 is TGCGCCAGCAGCCAAGTTGACAAGCACACAGATACGCAGTATTTT. Amino acid sequence: CASSQVDKHTDTQYF.

The V call is TRBV12-2, the J call TRBJ2-1; TRBD2, the D gene given by the table, was not confirmed from the DNA. TRBV12-2 is classified as a pseudogene. The CDR3 is made up of 16 amino acids. The CDR3 protein is CARPEGPSLKKSEQFF. CDR3 nucleotide sequence: TGTGCAAGACCGGAGGGGCCTAGCCTAAAAAAGAGTGAGCAGTTCTTC.

This chain connects TRBV19 to TRBJ2-3, with 11 bases fitting TRBD1. There are 15 residues in the CDR3. The V segment lost 6 bases and the J segment 4 bases; nucleotides outside the gene matches: 6. CDR1 is LNHDA and CDR2 is SQIVND in the germline V gene (reference sequence). DNA for the CDR3: TGTGCCAGTAGCGACTGGGACAGGGGGTCAGATACGCAGTATTTT. It encodes CASSDWDRGSDTQYF.

This clone was detected only once. This sequence joins TRBV19 and TRBJ2-1; D unresolved. Germline assignment: CDR1 LNHDA and CDR2 SQIVND (reference sequence). Trimming stripped 0 bases from V and 7 bases from J, with 7 bases between. This CDR3 contains 13 residues. CDR3 amino acids: CASSIDQMNEQFF. CDR3 sequence (DNA): TGTGCCAGTAGTATAGATCAGATGAATGAGCAGTTCTTC.

The CDR3 loop is CASSYSAGTRSNEQFF. CDR3 DNA: TGTGCCAGCAGTTACTCGGCCGGGACTAGAAGTAATGAGCAGTTCTTC. The chain employs TRBV6-2 or TRBV6-3 and TRBJ2-1; TRBD2 agrees at 8 bases. V lost 0 bases, J lost 7 bases, and 8 bases stayed unmatched. The CDR3 extends over 16 amino acids. In germline, CDR1 is MNHEY, CDR2 SVGEGT.

This CDR3 reads CSARKVQAFF. The CDR3 coding sequence is TGCAGTGCTAGGAAAGTTCAGGCTTTCTTT. V usage is TRBV20-1 and J usage is TRBJ1-1, with D unresolved. Trimming removed 3 bases from V and 11 bases from J, with 10 bases in between. Germline CDR1 and CDR2: DFQATT and SNEGSKA (reference sequence). The CDR3 totals 10 residues.

The chain is built from TRBV5-1 and TRBJ2-7; 7 bases match TRBD2. Losses at the gene ends were 2 bases for V and 7 bases for J; bases not matched to a gene: 12. Germline values: CDR1 SGHRS, CDR2 YFSETQ. The CDR3 has 15 residues. CDR3 protein: CASSLSGAAWKEQYF. In DNA form, the CDR3 reads TGCGCCAGCAGCTTAAGCGGGGCCGCTTGGAAAGAGCAGTACTTC.

This chain links TRBV5-1 with TRBJ2-1; unclear D gene. V lost 0 bases and J lost 4, with 8 bases in between. Germline lookup yields CDR1 SGHRS and CDR2 YFSETQ. This CDR3 contains 14 residues. In DNA, the CDR3 is TGCGCCAGCAGCTTGGAAAGAGTATACAATGAGCAGTTCTTC. Amino acid sequence: CASSLERVYNEQFF.

This chain joins TRBV5-4 and TRBJ2-2, with a tentative D call TRBD1 (6 bases). The V and J ends lost 4 bases and 1 base respectively, with 11 bases between them. This CDR3 is built from 15 residues. Looked up from germline, CDR1 is SGHNT and CDR2 is YYREEE (reference sequence). CDR3: CASSAGTLNTGELFF. In nucleotides, the CDR3 is TGTGCCAGCAGCGCCGGGACATTGAACACCGGGGAGCTGTTTTTT.

The table lists this clone with a count of one. This chain links TRBV27 with TRBJ2-7; 7 nucleotides align to TRBD1. This CDR3 region has 15 residues. Unmatched junction bases numbered 13, after V lost 5 bases and J lost 6 bases. Germline CDR1 MNHEY, CDR2 SMNVEV (reference sequence). The DNA for the CDR3 is TGTGCCAGCAGTGCAAATCCCGGGACAGTGCTCGAGCAGTACTTC. Its protein is CASSANPGTVLEQYF.

The J gene is TRBJ2-6, the V gene TRBV9; D remains unclear. The germline V gene encodes CDR1 SGDLS and CDR2 YYNGEE. V lost 0 bases and J lost 2, with 6 bases in between. The CDR3 contains 15 residues. CDR3 in amino acids: CASSVATPGANVLTF. CDR3 nucleotides: TGTGCCAGCAGCGTAGCGACACCTGGGGCCAACGTCCTGACTTTC.